What follows are 20 T cell receptor beta chains derived from one specimen sequenced in a study of identical twins (TCRdb year 2016). Library preparation was by 5' RACE. TCRdb lists the instrument as Illumina HiSeq 2000. TCRdb reanalyzed the raw reads on its own, using fastp at Q25 for trimming and MiXCR for clone calling, and kept in-frame beta chains. Rows with one shared CDR3 protein collapse into an entry with the most common genes and DNA. This sample gives fewer than 900,000 distinct CDR3 sequences in total; approximately 22% of them show up just once. 4% to 5.5% of the sample lies in the top ten. This same sample was also taken into another study, of T cells expressing NK-cell markers.

Sequencing was done on a sample of PBMCs. These receptor sequences come from a woman aged 18-29 years in good health.

This rearrangement joins TRBV12-3 or TRBV12-4 to TRBJ2-1, with 13 nucleotides matching TRBD2. The CDR3 is made up of 16 amino acids. The V and J ends lost 4 bases and 5 bases, in that order; junction bases with no gene match: 5. CDR3 protein: CASSSTGTSGNNEQFF. In DNA, the CDR3 is TGTGCCAGCAGTTCGACCGGGACTAGCGGGAACAATGAGCAGTTCTTC.

The chain combines TRBV7-6 with TRBJ2-3; D is perhaps TRBD1 or TRBD2 (6 bases each). Germline V gene lookup returns CDR1 SGHVS and CDR2 FNYEAQ. V gave up 1 base and J gave up 6 bases, with 14 bases separating them. The length of the CDR3 is 15 residues. CDR3 coding DNA: TGTGCCAGCAGCTTAGGGTCGGGGGCAGGGGATACGCAGTATTTT. Its translation: CASSLGSGAGDTQYF.

V gene TRBV12-3 or TRBV12-4 combines with J gene TRBJ2-1; tentative D call: TRBD1 (6 bases). This CDR3 is 11 amino acids long. Trimming stripped 6 bases from V and 15 bases from J, with 15 bases between. DNA for the CDR3: TGTGCCAGCAGAGGGGGTGGGGTGTTGTTCTTC. It yields the protein CASRGGGVLFF.

This clonotype was counted a few times. V and J are TRBV11-2 and TRBJ1-2; TRBD1 matches 7 bases. Germline V CDR1 and CDR2: SGHAT, FQNNGV. J was trimmed by 1 base and V by 2 bases; bases with no gene match: 10. The CDR3 runs 17 residues. The CDR3 DNA follows: TGTGCCAGCAGCTTACGACGGGGACAGATGGTTAACTATGGCTACACCTTC. This encodes CASSLRRGQMVNYGYTF.

There are a few counts of this clonotype. J is TRBJ1-2 and V is TRBV29-1; the D is unclear. CDR1 and CDR2 from the germline V gene are SQVTM and ANQGSEA. Trimming stripped 5 bases from V and 8 bases from J, with 18 bases between. CDR3 length equals 13 residues. The CDR3: CSVPISGVGGYTF. In DNA, the CDR3 is TGCAGCGTTCCTATATCCGGAGTCGGGGGCTACACCTTC.

This clonotype was picked up a small number of times. V gene TRBV20-1 combines with J gene TRBJ2-1; D possibly matches TRBD1 or TRBD2 (6 bases each). Germline V CDR1 and CDR2: DFQATT, SNEGSKA (reference sequence). The CDR3 totals 13 residues. Trimming pared 5 bases from V and 6 bases from J, leaving 14 bases between. CDR3: CSARGHLSNEQFF. In DNA, the CDR3 is TGCAGTGCTCGGGGGCACCTAAGCAATGAGCAGTTCTTC.

This clonotype has only a few counts. One junction end does not reproduce the germline sequence, and a read error may be involved. CDR3: CSASQDSPRAVF. In DNA form, the CDR3 reads TGCAGCGCTTCTCAGGACTCGCCGCGAGCCGTCTTC. J is TRBJ2-1 and V is TRBV29-1; TRBD2 might be the D (5 bases). This CDR3 contains 12 residues. CDR1 and CDR2 from the germline V gene are SQVTM and ANQGSEA.

The chain has TRBV7-8 and TRBJ2-3; 8 bases map to TRBD2. The CDR3 has 17 residues. V lost 5 bases to trimming and J lost 2 bases; unmatched junction nucleotides: 12. Germline CDR1 is SGHVS and CDR2 is FQNEAQ. This CDR3 reads CASSHPGGARATDTQYF. CDR3 in DNA: TGTGCCAGCAGCCATCCCGGGGGGGCAAGGGCCACAGATACGCAGTATTTT.

This chain uses TRBV6-5 with TRBJ1-2; TRBD1 matches at 7 bases. The CDR3 covers 13 residues. CDR1 is MNHEY and CDR2 is SVGAGI in the germline V gene. J was trimmed by 4 bases and V by 4 bases; bases with no gene match: 3. CDR3 bases: TGTGCCAGCAGTTCACAGGGGTTCTATGGCTACACCTTC. It yields the protein CASSSQGFYGYTF.

The chain is built from TRBV27 and TRBJ2-5; 9 nucleotides line up with TRBD2. Germline CDR1 reads MNHEY; CDR2 reads SMNVEV (reference sequence). J was trimmed by 7 bases and V by 5 bases; bases with no gene match: 11. This CDR3 comprises 15 residues. The CDR3 DNA reads TGTGCCAGCAGTCCCCGACTAGCGGACTGGGGGACCCAGTACTTC. It codes for CASSPRLADWGTQYF.

This clonotype has more than one count but fewer than ten. The rearrangement joins TRBV20-1 to TRBJ2-1, with 7 bases identical to TRBD2. The CDR3 has 13 amino acids. Germline loops: CDR1 DFQATT, CDR2 SNEGSKA (reference sequence). V dropped 6 bases and J dropped 4; count of bases not matched to a gene: 6. CDR3 protein: CSALVAGYNEQFF. CDR3 bases: TGCAGTGCCTTGGTAGCGGGTTACAATGAGCAGTTCTTC.

This clonotype was observed a handful of times. J is TRBJ2-3 and V is TRBV7-9; TRBD1 agrees at 7 bases. CDR1 is SEHNR, CDR2 FQNEAQ, per germline (reference sequence). Trimming removed 5 bases from V and 3 bases from J; junction bases left unmatched: 14. The CDR3 length is 17 residues. The CDR3 DNA sequence: TGTGCCAGCAGCGGCAGGACAGGAACAAGTAGAACAGATACGCAGTATTTT. Translation gives CASSGRTGTSRTDTQYF.

This sequence joins TRBV21-1 and TRBJ2-7. TRBV21-1 is a pseudogene. This CDR3 is 12 amino acids long. In nucleotides, the CDR3 is TGTGCCAGCAGCAGGCGGACGTACGAGCAGTACTTC. Translation gives CASSRRTYEQYF.

The chain uses TRBV2 and TRBJ2-7; 7 nucleotides agree with TRBD2. There are 13 residues in the CDR3. Germline CDR1 is SNHLY and CDR2 is FYNNEI. The junction had 13 bases not matched to a gene; V was cut back by 6 bases and J by 11 bases. The CDR3 sequence: CASSSSGYPEEYF. The CDR3 DNA reads TGTGCCAGCAGCTCTAGCGGTTACCCTGAGGAGTACTTC.

This clonotype was counted at least ten times. This sequence joins TRBV12-3 or TRBV12-4 and TRBJ1-5; D is possibly TRBD1 (5 bases). V was clipped by 1 base and J by 0 bases, with 7 bases between them. The CDR3 has 15 amino acids. CDR3 nucleotide sequence: TGTGCCAGCAGTTTAGAGGGGCTTAGCAATCAGCCCCAGCATTTT. This encodes CASSLEGLSNQPQHF.

This clonotype was observed a few times. V usage is TRBV20-1 and J usage is TRBJ2-5; 7 nucleotides line up with TRBD1. The V gene end was trimmed by 6 bases and the J gene end by 5 bases; junction bases not matched to a gene: 12. Germline CDR1 is DFQATT and CDR2 is SNEGSKA (reference sequence). The CDR3 covers 14 residues. The CDR3 nucleotides are TGCAGTGCGCACCAGACAGGGAAGTTGGAGACCCAGTACTTC. It encodes CSAHQTGKLETQYF.

The CDR3 DNA follows: TGTGCCAGCAGCCCCCTCCTAGCGGGAGCCTACAATGAGCAGTTCTTC. Its protein product is CASSPLLAGAYNEQFF. This chain uses TRBV14 with TRBJ2-1; TRBD2 matches at 10 bases. The V and J ends lost 4 bases and 2 bases, in that order; junction bases with no gene match: 5. Germline V gives CDR1 SGHDN, CDR2 FVKESK. CDR3 length: 16 residues.

This clonotype was seen more than once but under ten times. The chain carries TRBV12-3 or TRBV12-4 and TRBJ2-4; D possibly corresponds to TRBD1 (6 bases). Trimming cost V 3 bases and J 1 base, with 7 bases left between them. CDR3 size: 14 residues. The CDR3 DNA is TGTGCCAGCAGTTTGGGGGCTGCCAAAAACATTCAGTACTTC. It encodes CASSLGAAKNIQYF.

The chain employs TRBV4-3 and TRBJ2-1; 7 bases fit TRBD2. Germline V CDR1 and CDR2: LGHNA, YSLEER. CDR3 length equals 16 residues. With V trimmed by 1 base and J by 7 bases, 10 bases remained unmatched. The CDR3 region has the DNA TGCGCCAGCAGCCAAGGGAGTAGACCCGGGGGGAATGAGCAGTTCTTC. This sequence encodes CASSQGSRPGGNEQFF.

This clonotype has at least ten counts. This rearrangement joins TRBV10-3 to TRBJ2-5; D is possibly TRBD1 or TRBD2 (5 bases each). Germline V gene sequence: CDR1 ENHRY, CDR2 SYGVKD. V lost 3 bases, J lost 5 bases, and 13 bases lay in between. The CDR3 is 14 amino acids. The CDR3 DNA is TGTGCCATCAGTGATTCATCGGGGACCGAGACCCAGTACTTC. Residues: CAISDSSGTETQYF.